This TCR beta chain was captured in a study of blood T cell repertoires in COVID-19. Study summary: Sources were T cells, B-cell-depleted T cells, or PBMCs; the material itself was cDNA or gDNA.

J was trimmed by 2 bases and V by 6 bases; bases with no gene match: 7. In germline, CDR1 is SGHAT, CDR2 FQDESV (reference sequence). The CDR3 consists of 14 residues. Clones were sequenced by immunoSEQ multiplex PCR, and TCRdb holds only the in-frame ones, with some missing. Of 450,000 or so clones listed, 85% to 90% are singletons. This clone has only one observation. The sequencing sample was made of peripheral blood. The clonotype comes from a man between 18 and 29 years old with COVID-19, enrolled during active disease. The gene calls are TRBV11-1 and TRBJ2-7, with 7 bases that match TRBD2. The CDR3: CASRFAGVPYEQYF. The CDR3 DNA reads as TGTGCCAGCAGATTCGCGGGGGTACCCTACGAGCAGTACTTC.